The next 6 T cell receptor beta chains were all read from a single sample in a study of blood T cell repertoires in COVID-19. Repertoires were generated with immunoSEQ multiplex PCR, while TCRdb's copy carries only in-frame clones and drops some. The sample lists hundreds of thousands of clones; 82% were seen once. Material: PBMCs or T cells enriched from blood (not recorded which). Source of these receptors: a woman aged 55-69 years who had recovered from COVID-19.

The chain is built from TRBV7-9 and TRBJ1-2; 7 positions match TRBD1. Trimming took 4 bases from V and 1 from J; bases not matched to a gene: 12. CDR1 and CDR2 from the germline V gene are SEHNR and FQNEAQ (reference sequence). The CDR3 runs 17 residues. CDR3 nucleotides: TGTGCCAGCAGCTCTTGGCGGCCCGGACAGGATAACTATGGCTACACCTTC. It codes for CASSSWRPGQDNYGYTF.

DNA for the CDR3: TGTGCCAGCAGATACGAAGCGGGAAGCAATCAGCCCCAGCATTTT. Amino acid sequence: CASRYEAGSNQPQHF. V gene TRBV6-5 combines with J gene TRBJ1-5; D unclear. Per the germline V gene, CDR1 is MNHEY and CDR2 is SVGAGI. The CDR3 is 15 residues long. Trimming removed 6 bases at V and 1 base at J, with 13 bases between.

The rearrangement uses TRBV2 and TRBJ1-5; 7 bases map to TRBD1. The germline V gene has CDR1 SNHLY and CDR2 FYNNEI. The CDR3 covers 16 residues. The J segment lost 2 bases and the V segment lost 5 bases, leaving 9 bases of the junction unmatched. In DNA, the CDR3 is TGTGCCAGCAGTCCAATTTACGACAGGGGCAATCAGCCCCAGCATTTT. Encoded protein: CASSPIYDRGNQPQHF.

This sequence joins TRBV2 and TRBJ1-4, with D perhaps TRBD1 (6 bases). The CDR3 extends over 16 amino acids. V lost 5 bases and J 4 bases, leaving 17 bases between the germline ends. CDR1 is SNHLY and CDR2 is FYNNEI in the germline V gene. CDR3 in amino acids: CASSIYRQVDNEKLFF. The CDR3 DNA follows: TGTGCCAGCAGTATCTATAGACAGGTCGATAATGAAAAACTGTTTTTT.

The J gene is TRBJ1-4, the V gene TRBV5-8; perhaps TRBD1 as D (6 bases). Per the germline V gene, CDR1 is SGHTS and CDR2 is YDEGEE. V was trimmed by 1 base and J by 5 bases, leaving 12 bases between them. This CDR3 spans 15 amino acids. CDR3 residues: CASSLLGQGNEKLFF. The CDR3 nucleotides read TGTGCCAGCAGCTTGTTGGGGCAGGGGAATGAAAAACTGTTTTTT.

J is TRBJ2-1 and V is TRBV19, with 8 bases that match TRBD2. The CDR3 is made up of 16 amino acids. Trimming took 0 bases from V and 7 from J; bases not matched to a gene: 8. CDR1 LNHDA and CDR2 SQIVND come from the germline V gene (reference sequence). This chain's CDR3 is CASSIERLAGLNEQFF. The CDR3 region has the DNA TGTGCCAGTAGTATAGAAAGGCTAGCGGGTTTGAATGAGCAGTTCTTC.